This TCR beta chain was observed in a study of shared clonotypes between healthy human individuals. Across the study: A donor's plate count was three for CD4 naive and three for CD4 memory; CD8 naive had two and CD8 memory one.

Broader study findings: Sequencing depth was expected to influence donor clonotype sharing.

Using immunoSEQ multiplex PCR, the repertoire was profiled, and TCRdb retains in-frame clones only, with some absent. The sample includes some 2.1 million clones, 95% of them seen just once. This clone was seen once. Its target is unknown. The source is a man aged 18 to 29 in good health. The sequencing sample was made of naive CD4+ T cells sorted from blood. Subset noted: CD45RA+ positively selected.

CDR3: CASSPPTSVSYNEQFF. DNA for the CDR3: TGTGCCAGCAGCCCCCCAACTAGCGTATCATACAATGAGCAGTTCTTC. The genes are TRBV5-4 and TRBJ2-1; TRBD2 agrees at 7 bases. Germline V lookup: CDR1 SGHNT, CDR2 YYREEE (reference sequence). The CDR3 contains 16 residues. Losses at the gene ends were 4 bases for V and 4 bases for J; bases not matched to a gene: 11.